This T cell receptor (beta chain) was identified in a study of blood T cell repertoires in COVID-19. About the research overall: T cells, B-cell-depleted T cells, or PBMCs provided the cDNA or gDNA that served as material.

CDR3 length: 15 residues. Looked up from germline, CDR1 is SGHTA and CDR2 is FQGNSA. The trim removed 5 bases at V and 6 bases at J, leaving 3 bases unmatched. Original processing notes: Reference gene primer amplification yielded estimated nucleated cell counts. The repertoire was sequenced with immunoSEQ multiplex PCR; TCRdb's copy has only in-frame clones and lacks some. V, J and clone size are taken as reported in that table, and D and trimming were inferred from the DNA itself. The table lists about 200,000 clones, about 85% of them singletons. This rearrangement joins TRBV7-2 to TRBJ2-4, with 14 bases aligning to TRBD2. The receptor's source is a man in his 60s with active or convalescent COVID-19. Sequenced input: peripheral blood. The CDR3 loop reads CASSRGLAGGNIQYF. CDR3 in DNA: TGTGCCAGCAGCCGCGGACTAGCGGGGGGAAACATTCAGTACTTC.